This T cell receptor beta chain was documented in a study of cytomegalovirus exposure and HLA in healthy donors (dated by TCRdb to 2016 to 2017). General notes on the study: In an earlier analysis of around 540 of the donors, 276 Gb of sequence data and 90 million to 120 million unique TCR beta sequences from 180 million or so T cells were reported. An early release covering about 600 HLA-typed donors comprised about 300 gigabases of sequencing data and roughly 85 million unique TCR sequences. Among the roughly 430 genotyped donors, about 85% belonged to the genetic ancestry cluster associated with self-reported Caucasian donors. The aim of the study was to test whether cataloging public T cell receptors could identify signatures of past pathogen exposure. The study profiled the T cell repertoires of 500 to 800 subjects by immunosequencing and related them to cytomegalovirus serostatus. A separate validation cohort of 100 to 150 different subjects was used in addition to the approximately 700-subject first cohort. The study combined high-throughput TCR immunosequencing, statistical association of individual TCRs with disease status, and machine learning to predict cytomegalovirus infection status. A later analysis re-analyzed previously published TCR beta repertoires from 666 donors and added high-resolution HLA genotyping to study TCR occurrence patterns. Rather than drawing on any new phenotypic data, the later analysis identified candidate immune exposures from TCR beta sequences and the way those sequences occurred across donors. In an earlier analysis of roughly 600 of the donors, high-throughput TCR beta sequencing was used to judge whether each TCR beta V gene segment behaved as functional or pseudogenic. Donor age, sex, ethnicity and CMV serostatus were collected together with the repertoire data. In a later genetic analysis, genome-wide SNP genotypes for about 55% of the roughly 670 donors were used, and that subset was treated as a discovery cohort. Every repertoire in the discovery cohort had been generated on one and the same sequencing platform. Both class I and class II loci were covered by HLA typing, at four-digit resolution. Typing coverage varied by locus: about 620-640 donors for A, B, C, DRB1 and DQB1; roughly 510 for DQA1; approximately 610 for DPA1; some 470 for DPB1. Five DR-DQ haplotypes were handled as single units for association and clustering because linkage in the cohort was strong. Among a few hundred genotyped donors of the cohort, an average of around 240,000 unique TCR beta nucleotide sequences were sequenced per donor, roughly 20% of them non-productive. What the research found in general, with its limitations: A cluster of highly shared sequence variants was judged likely to be a technical artifact of the sequencing pipeline. According to a later analysis, TCR association rates differed among HLA loci, with DRB1 alleles showing the most associated TCRs and HLA-C alleles showing the fewest. Roughly uniform sequencing depth across donors was assumed in presence/absence analyses, although this assumption may not hold. A further reported finding was that TCR beta sequences accurately predicted the HLA-A and HLA-B alleles for most subjects in the first cohort. Because HLA typing was unavailable for some donors at each locus, only the typed subset was used in association tests. The study listed approximately 150 TCR beta chains as associated with cytomegalovirus. In a later analysis, HLA-associated TCR beta chains were found to be more clonally expanded and to have lower generation probabilities than equally common non-associated chains. A later analysis associated about 17,000 TCR beta sequences with specific HLA alleles at a false discovery rate of 0.05. When HLA alleles, especially DR and DQ, strongly co-occurred, attributing TCR associations to individual alleles was difficult. The authors suggested that the approach could potentially be generalized to other disease states and immunological phenotypes. In an earlier analysis of fewer than 700 of the donors, most TCR beta V segments appeared in productive rearrangements about 90% or about 30% of the time, broadly matching IMGT annotations. A later analysis found that most CMV-associated TCR beta chains appeared HLA-restricted, with HLA associations seemingly driven largely by CMV exposure. This cohort had only TCR beta chains sequenced, and the lack of alpha or paired-chain data limited which features could be detected. The classifier was reported to diagnose cytomegalovirus status with high specificity and sensitivity in both the original cohort and the validation cohort. A later genetic analysis associated a missense DCLRE1C variant with V-gene and J-gene trimming of TCR beta chains, and an independent cohort replicated the association. Because the 87-base-pair reads could not distinguish some IMGT-functional V segments, including TRBV6-2 and TRBV6-3, those segments were excluded. CMV serostatus was the only immune exposure information available for the cohort. According to a later analysis, parvovirus B19, influenza, CMV and Epstein-Barr virus appeared linked to several top co-occurrence clusters. According to a later genetic analysis, donors in an Asian-associated ancestry cluster had fewer N-insertions in productive TCRs than the approximately 710-donor mean. Linkage disequilibrium might explain the correlated functional status among segregating V segments, but an unknown experimental factor could not be excluded. Three of the identified cytomegalovirus-associated TCR beta chains were confirmed in vitro to be specific for cytomegalovirus antigens. Across donors, most TCR sequences were observed very rarely, whereas some public TCRs were present in many individuals. The earlier analysis of some 560 of the donors excluded roughly 17 rarely observed V segments, including chromosome 9 orphons, because counts were too low.

The cohort was made up of under 800 healthy bone marrow donors. All cohort members were sampled while nominally healthy, although unrecorded immune exposures were likely present. The donor was CMV seronegative and belonged to the group of around 400 seronegative cohort members. Every donor gave a peripheral blood sample, and the peripheral blood mononuclear cells from that sample were used for TCR beta sequencing. Genomic DNA was extracted from the blood cell samples with the Qiagen DNeasy Blood Extraction Kit. Library prep was done by the immunoSEQ multiplex PCR assay. For the multiplex PCR, a mixture combining 60 forward primers for TCR Vbeta segments and 13 reverse primers for TCR Jbeta segments was used. A multiplex PCR assay on genomic DNA amplified the CDR3 region of rearranged TCR beta genes. The amplified TCR beta libraries were sequenced on the Illumina HiSeq System as 87-base-pair reads. As for the authors' bioinformatics: In a later analysis, 80 million or so unique TCR beta chains were counted across the 500 to 850 repertoires, and about 10 million of these chains were shared by at least two donors. Raw reads were error-corrected and collapsed into unique sequences by a nearest-neighbor algorithm in which closely related sequences were merged to remove PCR and sequencing errors. To assign V, D and J gene segments, CDR3 sequences were aligned to IMGT reference sequences. Each retained sequence needed at least a six-nucleotide match to both a V gene segment and a J gene segment. A rearrangement was called productive if the CDR3 had no stop codons and remained in frame with V and J, and every other rearrangement was called non-productive. CDR3 was defined according to IMGT convention as the region running from the second conserved V-encoded cysteine to the conserved J-encoded phenylalanine. In an earlier analysis of approximately 500 of the donors, sequences lacking an unambiguous match to a single V gene segment were excluded. In an earlier analysis of approximately 560 of the donors, a V segment was called functional when productive rearrangements were above 56.7%, and segregating when the standard deviation between donors exceeded 5%. A statistical classification framework was built to diagnose cytomegalovirus status from the catalog of TCR beta chain sequences. A later analysis assigned V and J genes by comparing TCR nucleotide sequences with IMGT/GENE-DB human TR gene sequences. A later analysis assigned CDR3 sequences and most-parsimonious VDJ recombination scenarios with the TCRdist pipeline. In a later analysis, each TCR beta chain was defined by its CDR3 amino acid sequence together with its V-gene family, and reads without a unique V-gene family were excluded. As a way to deal with suspected cross-contamination and a sequencing artifact, a later analysis dropped under 600 nucleotide sequences that were highly shared and had low generation probability. A later analysis calculated a clonal expansion index for each public chain from normalized within-repertoire ranks of inferred template counts. In a later analysis, generation probabilities were computed with a VDJ recombination model fitted to out-of-frame rearrangements, and the resulting probabilities were checked against IGoR. A later analysis scored TCR-TCR, TCR-HLA and TCR-CMV co-occurrence with hypergeometric tests, applying a repertoire-size bias correction to TCR pairs. False discovery rates were estimated in a later analysis by permuting HLA or CMV assignments 20 times. In a later analysis, co-occurring TCRs were grouped using DBSCAN, and TCRdist sequence similarity was added for clustering within HLA-allele-positive subsets. Co-occurrence clustering excluded repertoires with fewer than 30,000 or more than 120,000 public chains, plus five with anomalous nucleotide sharing. TCRdb obtained this table from immuneACCESS and retained in-frame rearrangements with V and J assigned. These tables miss some clones; where compared with another copy, unresolved V genes account for less than half of the shortfall, and the remainder is unexplained. Clonal size and the V and J genes are those of that table, whereas D and trimming came from the DNA. This specimen's table enumerates about 200,000 clones. Less than 6.5% of the sample is in the top ten clones.

Between the V and J ends, shortened by 1 base and 5 bases respectively, the junction contains 8 bases. CDR1 is given as SGHAT and CDR2 as FQNNGV, both from the germline V gene. The cysteine opens and the phenylalanine closes a CDR3 of 14 amino acids. CDR3 DNA is the only sequence kept; it has 42 bases, read in frame from the first base. As for this clone: Its antigen remains undetermined. Other DNA sequences in this sample translate to the same CDR3.

This TCR was recovered from a man aged 25-40 years in good health and CMV-seronegative. Sequences were obtained from PBMCs. The chain employs TRBV11-2 and TRBJ1-4; matching of 5 bases hints at TRBD1 as the D gene. CDR3 loop: CASSLGQNNEKLFF. Here is the DNA: TGTGCCAGCAGCTTAGGACAGAACAATGAAAAACTGTTTTTT.